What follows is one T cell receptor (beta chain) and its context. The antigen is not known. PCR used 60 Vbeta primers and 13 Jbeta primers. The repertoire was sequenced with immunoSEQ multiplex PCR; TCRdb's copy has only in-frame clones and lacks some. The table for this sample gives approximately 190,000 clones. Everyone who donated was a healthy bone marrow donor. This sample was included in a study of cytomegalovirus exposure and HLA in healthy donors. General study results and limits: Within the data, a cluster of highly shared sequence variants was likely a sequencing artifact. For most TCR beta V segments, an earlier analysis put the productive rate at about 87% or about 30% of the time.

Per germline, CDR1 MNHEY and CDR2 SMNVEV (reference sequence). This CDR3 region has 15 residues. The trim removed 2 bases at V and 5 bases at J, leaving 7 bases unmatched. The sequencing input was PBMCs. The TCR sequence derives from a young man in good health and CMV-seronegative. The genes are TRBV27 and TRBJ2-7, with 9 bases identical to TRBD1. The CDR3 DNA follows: TGTGCCAGCAGTTTAATGACAGGGGGATGGGACGAGCAGTACTTC. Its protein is CASSLMTGGWDEQYF.